The T cell receptor (beta chain) under discussion was sequenced for a study of cytomegalovirus exposure and HLA in healthy donors. For the study at large: Earlier work reported 100 million or so unique TCR beta sequences from 150 million to 200 million T cells.

Trimming left V 4 bases short and J 4 bases short, with 7 bases between. The CDR3 is 12 residues long. CDR1 is MDHEN, CDR2 SYDVKM, per germline. PCR amplification relied on 60 Vbeta primers (plus 13 Jbeta primers). Only in-frame clones appear in the TCRdb table, and some are missing; sequencing was by immunoSEQ multiplex PCR. The data contain fewer than 250,000 clones, under 85% of them singletons. Notes on this clone: Its antigen is still unknown.

Study conclusions and caveats: The authors later linked a missense DCLRE1C variant to TCR beta V- and J-gene trimming.

This rearrangement joins TRBV28 to TRBJ1-2; perhaps TRBD1 as D (5 bases). The specimen sequenced was PBMCs. The clonotype was recovered from a woman aged 45-59 years in good health and CMV-seropositive. CDR3: CASSWDFYGYTF. In DNA form, the CDR3 reads TGTGCCAGCAGTTGGGACTTCTATGGCTACACCTTC.